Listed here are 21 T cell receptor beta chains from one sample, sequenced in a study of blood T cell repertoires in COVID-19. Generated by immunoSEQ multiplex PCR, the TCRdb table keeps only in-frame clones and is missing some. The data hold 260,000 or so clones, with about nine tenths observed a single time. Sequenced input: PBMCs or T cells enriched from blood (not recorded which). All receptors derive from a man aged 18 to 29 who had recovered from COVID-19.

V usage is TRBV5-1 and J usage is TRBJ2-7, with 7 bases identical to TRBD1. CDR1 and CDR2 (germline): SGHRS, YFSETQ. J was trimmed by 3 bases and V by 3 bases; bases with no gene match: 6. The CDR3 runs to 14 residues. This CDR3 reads CASSSTGVGYEQYF. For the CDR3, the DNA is TGCGCCAGCAGCTCTACAGGGGTAGGCTACGAGCAGTACTTC. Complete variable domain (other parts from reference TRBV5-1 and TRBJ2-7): KAGVTQTPRYLIKTRGQQVTLSCSPISGHRSVSWYQQTPGQGLQFLFEYFSETQRNKGNFPGRFSGRQFSNSRSEMNVSTLELGDSALYLCASSSTGVGYEQYFGPGTRLTVT.

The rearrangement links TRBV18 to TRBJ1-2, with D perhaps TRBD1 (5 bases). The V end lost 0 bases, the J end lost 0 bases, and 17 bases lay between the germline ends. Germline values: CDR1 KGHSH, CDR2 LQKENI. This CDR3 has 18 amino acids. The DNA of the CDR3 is TGTGCCAGCTCACCACCGGGGACGGGGGGTGATACTAACTATGGCTACACCTTC. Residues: CASSPPGTGGDTNYGYTF. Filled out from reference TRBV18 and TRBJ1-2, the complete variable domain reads NAGVMQNPRHLVRRRGQEARLRCSPMKGHSHVYWYRQLPEEGLKFMVYLQKENIIDESGMPKERFSAEFPKEGPSILRIQQVVRGDSAAYFCASSPPGTGGDTNYGYTFGSGTRLTVV.

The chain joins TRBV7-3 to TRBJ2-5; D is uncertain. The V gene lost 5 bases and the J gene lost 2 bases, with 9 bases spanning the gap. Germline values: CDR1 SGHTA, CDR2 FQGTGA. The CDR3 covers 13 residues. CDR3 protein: CASSPFPQETQYF. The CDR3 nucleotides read TGTGCCAGCAGCCCTTTCCCGCAAGAGACCCAGTACTTC.

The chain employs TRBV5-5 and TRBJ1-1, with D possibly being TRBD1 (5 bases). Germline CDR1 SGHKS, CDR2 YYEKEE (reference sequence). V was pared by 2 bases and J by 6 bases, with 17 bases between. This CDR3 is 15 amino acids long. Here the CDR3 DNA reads TGTGCCAGCAGCTTAATGACAGCCTTGGTCCCTGAAGCTTTCTTT. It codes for CASSLMTALVPEAFF.

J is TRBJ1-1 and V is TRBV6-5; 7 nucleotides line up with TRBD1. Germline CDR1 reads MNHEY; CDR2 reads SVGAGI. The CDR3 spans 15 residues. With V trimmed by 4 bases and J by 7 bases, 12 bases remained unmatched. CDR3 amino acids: CASSFPNRGEGEAFF. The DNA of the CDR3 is TGTGCCAGCAGTTTCCCAAACAGGGGAGAGGGTGAAGCTTTCTTT.

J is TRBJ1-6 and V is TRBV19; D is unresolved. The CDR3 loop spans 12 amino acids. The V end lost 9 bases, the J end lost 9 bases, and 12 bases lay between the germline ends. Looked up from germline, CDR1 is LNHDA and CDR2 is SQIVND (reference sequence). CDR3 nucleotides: TGTGCCAGCTCGGGATCGACTTCACCCCTCCACTTT. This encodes CASSGSTSPLHF. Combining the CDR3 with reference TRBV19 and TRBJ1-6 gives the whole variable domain DGGITQSPKYLFRKEGQNVTLSCEQNLNHDAMYWYRQDPGQGLRLIYYSQIVNDFQKGDIAEGYSVSREKKESFPLTVTSAQKNPTAFYLCASSGSTSPLHFGNGTRLTVT.

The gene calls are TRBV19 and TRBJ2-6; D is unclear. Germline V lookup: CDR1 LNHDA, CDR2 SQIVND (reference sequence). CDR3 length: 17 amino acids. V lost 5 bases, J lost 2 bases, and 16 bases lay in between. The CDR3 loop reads CASSLASARTGANVLTF. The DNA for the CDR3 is TGTGCCAGTAGTTTAGCCAGCGCTAGAACTGGGGCCAACGTCCTGACTTTC.

The chain's CDR3 is CASSKPQGRDTEAFF. CDR3 coding DNA: TGTGCCAGCAGCAAACCACAGGGAAGGGACACTGAAGCTTTCTTT. The chain recombines TRBV3-1 (or the pseudogene TRBV3-2) with TRBJ1-1; TRBD1 might be the D (6 bases). The germline V gene encodes CDR1 LGHDT and CDR2 YNNKEL (reference sequence). This CDR3 region has 15 residues. The germline V and J ends were trimmed by 5 bases and 3 bases, with 16 bases remaining between them.

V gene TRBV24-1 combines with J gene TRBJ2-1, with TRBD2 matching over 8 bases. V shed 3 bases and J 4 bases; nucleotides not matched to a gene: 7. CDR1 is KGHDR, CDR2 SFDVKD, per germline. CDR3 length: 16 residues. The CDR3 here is CATSDRAGAKYNEQFF. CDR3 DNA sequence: TGTGCCACCAGTGATAGAGCGGGGGCCAAATACAATGAGCAGTTCTTC.

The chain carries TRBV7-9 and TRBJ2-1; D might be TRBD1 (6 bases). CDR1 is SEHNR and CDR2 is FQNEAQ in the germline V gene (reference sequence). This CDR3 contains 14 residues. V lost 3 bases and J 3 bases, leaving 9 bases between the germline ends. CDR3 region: CASSFEDSYNEQFF. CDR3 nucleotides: TGTGCCAGCAGCTTCGAGGACAGCTACAATGAGCAGTTCTTC.

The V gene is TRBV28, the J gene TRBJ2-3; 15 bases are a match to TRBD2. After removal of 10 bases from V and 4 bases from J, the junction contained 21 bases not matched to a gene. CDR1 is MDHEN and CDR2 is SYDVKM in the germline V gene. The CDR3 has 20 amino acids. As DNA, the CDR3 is TGTGCCACCAAGGCCCGGACTAGCGGGAGGGCCTGGAAGGGATCAGATACGCAGTATTTT. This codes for CATKARTSGRAWKGSDTQYF. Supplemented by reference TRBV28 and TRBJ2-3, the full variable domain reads DVKVTQSSRYLVKRTGEKVFLECVQDMDHENMFWYRQDPGLGLRLIYFSYDVKMKEKGDIPEGYSVSREKKERFSLILESASTNQTSMYLCATKARTSGRAWKGSDTQYFGPGTRLTVL.

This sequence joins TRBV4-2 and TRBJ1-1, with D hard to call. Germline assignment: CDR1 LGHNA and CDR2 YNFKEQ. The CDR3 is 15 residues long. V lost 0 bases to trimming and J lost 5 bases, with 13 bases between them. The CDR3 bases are TGTGCCAGCAGCCAAGATCCCCAGTCATCAACTGAAGCTTTCTTT. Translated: CASSQDPQSSTEAFF.

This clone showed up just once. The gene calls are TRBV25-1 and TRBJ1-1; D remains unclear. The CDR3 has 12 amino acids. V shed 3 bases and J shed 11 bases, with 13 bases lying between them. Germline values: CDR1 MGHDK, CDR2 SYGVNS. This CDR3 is CASSEGGLGAFF. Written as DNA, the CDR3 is TGTGCCAGCAGTGAGGGAGGGCTCGGGGCTTTCTTT.

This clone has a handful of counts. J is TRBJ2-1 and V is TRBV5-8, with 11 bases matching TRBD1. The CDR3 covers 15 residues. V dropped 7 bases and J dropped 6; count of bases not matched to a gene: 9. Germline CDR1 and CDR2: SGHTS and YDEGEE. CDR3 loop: CASGTGTGGGNEQFF. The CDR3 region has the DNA TGTGCCAGCGGGACGGGGACAGGGGGTGGCAATGAGCAGTTCTTC. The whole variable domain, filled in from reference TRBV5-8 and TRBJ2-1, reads EAGVTQSPTHLIKTRGQQATLRCSPISGHTSVYWYQQALGLGLQFLLWYDEGEERNRGNFPPRFSGRQFPNYSSELNVNALELEDSALYLCASGTGTGGGNEQFFGPGTRLTVL.

The DNA for the CDR3 is TGTGCCAGCAGTTTATCTCTAGCGGCAGATACGCAGTATTTT. Translation gives CASSLSLAADTQYF. V usage is TRBV27 and J usage is TRBJ2-3; the match to TRBD2 covers 7 bases. The germline CDR1 and CDR2 sequences are MNHEY and SMNVEV (reference sequence). V shed 0 bases, J shed 4 bases, and the junction held 1 base outside the gene matches. CDR3 length: 14 residues.

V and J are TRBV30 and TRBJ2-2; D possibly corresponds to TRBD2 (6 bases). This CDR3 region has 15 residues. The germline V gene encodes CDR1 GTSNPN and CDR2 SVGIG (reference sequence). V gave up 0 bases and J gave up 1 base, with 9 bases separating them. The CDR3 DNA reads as TGTGCCTGGAGTGTACGGGGAGGGAACACCGGGGAGCTGTTTTTT. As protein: CAWSVRGGNTGELFF.

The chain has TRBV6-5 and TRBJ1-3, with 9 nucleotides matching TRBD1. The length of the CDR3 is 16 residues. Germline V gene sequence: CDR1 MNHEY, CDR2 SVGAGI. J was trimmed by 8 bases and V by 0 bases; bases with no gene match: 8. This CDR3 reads CASSYSGGQGADTIYF. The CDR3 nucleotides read TGTGCCAGCAGTTACTCGGGGGGACAGGGAGCGGACACCATATATTTT.

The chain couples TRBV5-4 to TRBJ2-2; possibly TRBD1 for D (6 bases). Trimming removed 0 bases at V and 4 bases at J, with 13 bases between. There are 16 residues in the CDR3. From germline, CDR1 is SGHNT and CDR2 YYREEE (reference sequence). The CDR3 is CASSLGGGTVTGELFF. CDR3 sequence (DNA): TGTGCCAGCAGCTTGGGTGGGGGCACGGTCACCGGGGAGCTGTTTTTT.

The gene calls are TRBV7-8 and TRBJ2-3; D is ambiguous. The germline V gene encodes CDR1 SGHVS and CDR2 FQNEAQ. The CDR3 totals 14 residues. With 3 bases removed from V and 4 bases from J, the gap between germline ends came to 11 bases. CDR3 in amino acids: CASSFQSAADTQYF. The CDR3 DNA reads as TGTGCCAGCAGCTTTCAGTCTGCTGCAGATACGCAGTATTTT.

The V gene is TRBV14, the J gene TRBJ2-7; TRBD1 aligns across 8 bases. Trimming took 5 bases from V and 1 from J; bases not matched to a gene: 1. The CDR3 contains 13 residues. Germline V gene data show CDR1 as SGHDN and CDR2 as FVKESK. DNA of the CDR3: TGTGCCAGCAGCGGACAGGGATCCTACGAGCAGTACTTC. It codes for CASSGQGSYEQYF. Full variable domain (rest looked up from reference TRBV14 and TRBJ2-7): EAGVTQFPSHSVIEKGQTVTLRCDPISGHDNLYWYRRVMGKEIKFLLHFVKESKQDESGMPNNRFLAERTGGTYSTLKVQPAELEDSGVYFCASSGQGSYEQYFGPGTRLTVT.

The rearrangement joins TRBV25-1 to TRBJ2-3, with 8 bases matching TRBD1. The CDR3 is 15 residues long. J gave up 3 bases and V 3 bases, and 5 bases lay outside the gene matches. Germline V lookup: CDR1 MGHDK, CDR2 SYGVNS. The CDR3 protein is CASSDPGQATDTQYF. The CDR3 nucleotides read TGTGCCAGCAGTGACCCGGGACAGGCGACAGATACGCAGTATTTT.